The rows below give T cell receptor beta chains drawn from one sample of a study of CD8 T cells in ankylosing spondylitis. TCRdb independently ran MiXCR on the 5' RACE reads; one entry per CDR3 protein. Here the sample spans about 400,000 distinct CDR3 sequences, around 20% being singletons. The source material was blood, either unsorted or a sorted T cell fraction (not recorded which). The receptor source for this set is a male donor with ankylosing spondylitis or in good health (not recorded which). CDR3s include the opening cysteine and the closing phenylalanine or tryptophan. D genes are given only for firm matches. Not every row has a clone size; where given, it reads once, few, many or a size class.

few,TRBV4-1,TRBJ1-4,-,CASRQTATNEKLFF,TGCGCCAGCCGTCAGACGGCAACTAATGAAAAACTGTTTTTT
-,TRBV5-6,TRBJ2-5,-,CASSLWFSEETQYF,TGTGCCAGCAGCTTGTGGTTCAGCGAAGAGACCCAGTACTTC
few,TRBV29-1,TRBJ2-5,-,CSVEVEQPQETQYF,TGCAGCGTTGAAGTAGAACAACCCCAAGAGACCCAGTACTTC
few,TRBV5-1,TRBJ2-3,-,CASSLSPGSPDTQYF,TGCGCCAGCAGCTTGTCTCCGGGGTCCCCAGATACGCAGTATTTT
-,TRBV12-3/TRBV12-4,TRBJ1-5,TRBD1,CASSGAGGTFGQPQHF,TGTGCCAGCAGTGGGGCAGGGGGGACCTTCGGGCAGCCCCAGCATTTT
-,TRBV12-3/TRBV12-4,TRBJ2-3,TRBD2,CASSTGLARSTDTQYF,TGTGCCAGCAGTACCGGACTAGCGCGAAGCACAGATACGCAGTATTTT
many,TRBV12-3/TRBV12-4,TRBJ1-5,TRBD1,CASSGTGQGNRPQHF,TGTGCCAGCAGTGGGACAGGACAGGGCAATCGGCCCCAGCATTTT
few,TRBV4-1,TRBJ1-1,TRBD1,CASSQVVPGQSMNTEAFF,TGCGCCAGCAGCCAAGTGGTTCCGGGACAGTCTATGAACACTGAAGCTTTCTTT
-,TRBV5-6,TRBJ1-1,-,CASSLDELNTEAFF,TGTGCCAGCAGCTTGGACGAACTGAACACTGAAGCTTTCTTT
-,TRBV14,TRBJ2-2,-,CASSHILTKLNTGELFF,TGTGCCAGCAGCCACATTCTAACGAAATTGAACACCGGGGAGCTGTTTTTT
few,TRBV12-3/TRBV12-4,TRBJ1-2,-,CASSLGGGPPFYGYTF,TGTGCCAGCAGTTTAGGGGGAGGACCTCCTTTTTATGGCTACACCTTC
many,TRBV7-9,TRBJ2-7,-,CASSPPGSYEQYF,TGTGCCAGCAGTCCACCGGGTTCCTACGAGCAGTACTTC
-,TRBV4-2,TRBJ2-7,-,CASSQDRSSSYEQYF,TGTGCCAGCAGCCAAGATCGCAGCAGCTCCTACGAGCAGTACTTC
once,TRBV4-1,TRBJ2-3,TRBD2,CASSLYPGLGSTDTQYF,TGCGCCAGCAGCCTTTACCCGGGACTAGGTAGCACAGATACGCAGTATTTT
few,TRBV3-1,TRBJ2-1,TRBD2,CASSHPGGGFGNEQFF,TGTGCCAGCAGCCACCCCGGCGGGGGGTTCGGCAATGAGCAGTTCTTC
few,TRBV7-6,TRBJ2-1,TRBD1,CASSSVSAGGVYNEQFF,TGTGCCAGCAGCTCCGTATCTGCAGGGGGAGTCTACAATGAGCAGTTCTTC
-,TRBV30,TRBJ2-7,-,CAYDRLNYEQYF,TGTGCCTACGACAGGTTGAACTACGAGCAGTACTTC
few,TRBV20-1,TRBJ2-3,-,CSANQGTDTQYF,TGCAGTGCTAACCAGGGAACAGATACGCAGTATTTT
few,TRBV7-9,TRBJ2-1,-,CASSLVQVNEQFF,TGTGCCAGCAGCTTAGTCCAGGTCAATGAGCAGTTCTTC
few,TRBV12-3/TRBV12-4,TRBJ2-1,TRBD1,CASPTRVQGAGNEQFF,TGTGCCAGCCCAACAAGGGTACAGGGGGCGGGTAATGAGCAGTTCTTC
-,TRBV20-1,TRBJ2-3,TRBD2,CSARDELAEADTQYF,TGCAGTGCTAGAGATGAACTAGCGGAGGCAGATACGCAGTATTTT
-,TRBV12-3/TRBV12-4,TRBJ1-1,TRBD1,CASSPYRGGDTEAFF,TGTGCCAGCAGTCCTTACAGGGGAGGGGACACTGAAGCTTTCTTT
-,TRBV11-2,TRBJ2-7,TRBD1,CASSLFAGTVVTYEQYF,TGTGCCAGCAGCTTATTCGCCGGGACAGTGGTAACCTACGAGCAGTACTTC